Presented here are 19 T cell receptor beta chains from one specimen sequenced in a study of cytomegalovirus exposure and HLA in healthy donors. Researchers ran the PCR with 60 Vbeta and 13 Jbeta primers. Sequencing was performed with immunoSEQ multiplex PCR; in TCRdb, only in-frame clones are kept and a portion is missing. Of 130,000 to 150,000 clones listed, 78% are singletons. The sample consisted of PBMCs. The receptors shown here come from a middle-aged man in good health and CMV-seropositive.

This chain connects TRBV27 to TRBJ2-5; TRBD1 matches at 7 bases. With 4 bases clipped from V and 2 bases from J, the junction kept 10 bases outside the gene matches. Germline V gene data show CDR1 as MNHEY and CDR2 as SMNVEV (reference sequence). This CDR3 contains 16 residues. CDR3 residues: CASSSRGLPKQETQYF. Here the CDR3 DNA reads TGTGCCAGCAGTTCAAGGGGGCTGCCCAAACAAGAGACCCAGTACTTC.

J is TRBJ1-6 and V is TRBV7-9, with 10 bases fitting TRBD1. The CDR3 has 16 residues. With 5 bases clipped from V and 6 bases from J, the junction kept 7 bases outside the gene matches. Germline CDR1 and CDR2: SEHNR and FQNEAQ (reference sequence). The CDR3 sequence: CASSQRQGAGNSPLHF. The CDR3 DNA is TGTGCCAGCAGCCAGCGACAGGGGGCAGGTAATTCACCCCTCCACTTT.

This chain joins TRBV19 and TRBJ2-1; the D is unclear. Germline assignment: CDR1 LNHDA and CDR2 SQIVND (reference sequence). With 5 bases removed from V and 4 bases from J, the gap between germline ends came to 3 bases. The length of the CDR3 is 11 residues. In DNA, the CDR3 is TGTGCCAGTAGTCAGTACAATGAGCAGTTCTTC. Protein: CASSQYNEQFF.

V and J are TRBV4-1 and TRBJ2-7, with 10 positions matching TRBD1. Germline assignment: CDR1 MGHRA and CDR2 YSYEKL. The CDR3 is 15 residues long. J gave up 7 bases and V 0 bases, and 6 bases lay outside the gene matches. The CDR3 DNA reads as TGCGCCAGCAGCCAAGATGGGGACAGGGGAGATGAGCAGTACTTC. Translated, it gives CASSQDGDRGDEQYF.

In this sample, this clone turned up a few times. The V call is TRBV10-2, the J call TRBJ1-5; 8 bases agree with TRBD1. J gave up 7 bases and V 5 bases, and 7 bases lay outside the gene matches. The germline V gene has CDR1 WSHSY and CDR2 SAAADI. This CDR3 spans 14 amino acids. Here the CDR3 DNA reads TGCGCCAGCAGTATCGACAGGGGCGACCAGCCCCAGCATTTT. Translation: CASSIDRGDQPQHF.

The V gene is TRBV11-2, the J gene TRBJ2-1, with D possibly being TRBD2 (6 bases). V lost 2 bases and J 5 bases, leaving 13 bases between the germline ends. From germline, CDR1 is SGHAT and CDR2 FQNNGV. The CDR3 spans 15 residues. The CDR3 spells CASSLTAGIDNEQFF. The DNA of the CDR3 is TGTGCCAGCAGCTTAACCGCGGGGATAGACAATGAGCAGTTCTTC.

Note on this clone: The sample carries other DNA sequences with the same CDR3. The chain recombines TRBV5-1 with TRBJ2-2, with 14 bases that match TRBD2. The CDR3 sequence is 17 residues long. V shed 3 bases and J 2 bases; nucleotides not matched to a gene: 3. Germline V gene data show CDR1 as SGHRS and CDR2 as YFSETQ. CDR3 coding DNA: TGCGCCAGCAGCTCCGGACTAGCGGGAGGTAACACCGGGGAGCTGTTTTTT. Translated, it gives CASSSGLAGGNTGELFF.

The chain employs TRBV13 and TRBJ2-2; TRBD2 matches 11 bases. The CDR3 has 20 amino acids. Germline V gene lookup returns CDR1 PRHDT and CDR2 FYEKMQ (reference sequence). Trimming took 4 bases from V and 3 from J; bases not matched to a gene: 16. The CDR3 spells CASSSYPQTSGVWYTGELFF. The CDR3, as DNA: TGTGCCAGCAGCTCCTACCCCCAGACTAGCGGGGTTTGGTACACCGGGGAGCTGTTTTTT.

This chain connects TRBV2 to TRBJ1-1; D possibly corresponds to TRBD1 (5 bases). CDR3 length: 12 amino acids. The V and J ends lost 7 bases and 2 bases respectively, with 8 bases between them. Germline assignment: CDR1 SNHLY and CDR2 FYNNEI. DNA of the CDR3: TGTGCCAGCAAAGGACACAACACTGAAGCTTTCTTT. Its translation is CASKGHNTEAFF.

CDR3 sequence reads: CASNTGGASYEQYF. Written as DNA, the CDR3 is TGTGCCAGTAATACAGGGGGAGCATCCTACGAGCAGTACTTC. The chain carries TRBV19 and TRBJ2-7, with 8 positions matching TRBD1. Trimming at V came to 7 bases and at J to 1 base, leaving 6 bases not matched to a gene. The germline V gene has CDR1 LNHDA and CDR2 SQIVND (reference sequence). The CDR3 is made up of 14 amino acids.

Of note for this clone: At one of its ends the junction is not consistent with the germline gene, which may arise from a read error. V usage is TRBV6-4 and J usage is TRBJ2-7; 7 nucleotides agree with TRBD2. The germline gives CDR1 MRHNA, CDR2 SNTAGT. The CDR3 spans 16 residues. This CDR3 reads CASSYSSGASSYEQYF. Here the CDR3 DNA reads TGTGCCAGCAGTTACTCGAGCGGGGCATCTTCCTACGAGCAGTACTTC.

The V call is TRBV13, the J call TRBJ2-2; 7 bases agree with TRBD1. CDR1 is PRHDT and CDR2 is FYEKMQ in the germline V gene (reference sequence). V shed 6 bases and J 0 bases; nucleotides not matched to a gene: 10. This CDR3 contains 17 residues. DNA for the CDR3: TGTGCCAGCAGATTCCACCGGGACAGCTCGAACACCGGGGAGCTGTTTTTT. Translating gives CASRFHRDSSNTGELFF.

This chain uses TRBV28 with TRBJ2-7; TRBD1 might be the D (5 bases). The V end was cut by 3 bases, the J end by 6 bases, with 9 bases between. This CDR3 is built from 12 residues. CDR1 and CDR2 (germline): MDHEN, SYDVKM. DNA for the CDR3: TGTGCCAGCAGTTTTCTAAGGGGCGAGCAGTACTTC. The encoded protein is CASSFLRGEQYF.

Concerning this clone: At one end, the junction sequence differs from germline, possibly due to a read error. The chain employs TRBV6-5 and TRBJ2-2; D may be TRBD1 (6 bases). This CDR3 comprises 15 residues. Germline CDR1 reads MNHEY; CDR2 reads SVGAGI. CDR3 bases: TGTGCCAGCAGGGGGGCAAGGAGAGGGACCGGGGAGCTGCTTTTT. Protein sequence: CASRGARRGTGELLF.

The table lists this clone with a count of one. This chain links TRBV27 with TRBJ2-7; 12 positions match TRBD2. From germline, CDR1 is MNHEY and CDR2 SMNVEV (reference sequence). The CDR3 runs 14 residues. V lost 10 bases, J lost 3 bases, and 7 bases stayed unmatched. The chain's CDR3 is CATSWTSGNYEQYF. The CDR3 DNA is TGTGCCACCTCTTGGACTAGCGGGAACTACGAGCAGTACTTC.

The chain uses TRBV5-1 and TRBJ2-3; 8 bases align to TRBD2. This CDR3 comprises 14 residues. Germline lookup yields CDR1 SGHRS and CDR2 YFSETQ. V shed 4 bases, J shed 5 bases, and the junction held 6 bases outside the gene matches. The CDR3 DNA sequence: TGCGCCAGCAGCCTCGGGAGGGCCAAAGATACGCAGTATTTT. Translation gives CASSLGRAKDTQYF.

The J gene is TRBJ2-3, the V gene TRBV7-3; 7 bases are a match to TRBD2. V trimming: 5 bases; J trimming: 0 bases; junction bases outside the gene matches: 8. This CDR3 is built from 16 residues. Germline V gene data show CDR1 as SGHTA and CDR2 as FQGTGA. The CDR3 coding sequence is TGTGCCAGCAGCCTTTCGACTAGCTGGAGCACAGATACGCAGTATTTT. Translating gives CASSLSTSWSTDTQYF. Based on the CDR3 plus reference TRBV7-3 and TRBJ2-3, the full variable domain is GAGVSQTPSNKVTEKGKYVELRCDPISGHTALYWYRQSLGQGPEFLIYFQGTGAADDSGLPNDRFFAVRPEGSVSTLKIQRTERGDSAVYLCASSLSTSWSTDTQYFGPGTRLTVL.

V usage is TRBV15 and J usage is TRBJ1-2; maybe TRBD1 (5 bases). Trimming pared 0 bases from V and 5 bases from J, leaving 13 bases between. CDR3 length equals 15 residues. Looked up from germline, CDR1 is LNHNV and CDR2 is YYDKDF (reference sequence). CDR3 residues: CATSRERQTGYGYTF. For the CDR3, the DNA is TGTGCCACCAGCAGAGAACGACAGACCGGTTATGGCTACACCTTC.

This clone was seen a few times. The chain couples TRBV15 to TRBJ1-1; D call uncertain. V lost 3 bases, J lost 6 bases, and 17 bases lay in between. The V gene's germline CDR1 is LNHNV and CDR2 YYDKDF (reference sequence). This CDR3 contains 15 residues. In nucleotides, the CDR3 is TGTGCCACCAGCAGGCAGACAATGAGCCAAGCTGAAGCTTTCTTT. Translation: CATSRQTMSQAEAFF. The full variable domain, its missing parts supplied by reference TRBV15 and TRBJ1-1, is DAMVIQNPRYQVTQFGKPVTLSCSQTLNHNVMYWYQQKSSQAPKLLFHYYDKDFNNEADTPDNFQSRRPNTSFCFLDIRSPGLGDTAMYLCATSRQTMSQAEAFFGQGTRLTVV.